Following are 16 T cell receptor beta chains from one sample sequenced in a study of CD4 T cells in relation to SARS-CoV-2 and coronaviruses. These receptors' targets are unknown. The data were produced by immunoSEQ multiplex PCR, yet TCRdb's version contains in-frame clones alone and is incomplete. The sample has about 38,000 clones, around 82% seen once. Sample: naive CD4+ T cells from PBMCs, cultured in vitro. Subset: naive CD4+ T cells isolated by negative enrichment. The receptor source for this set is an adult with COVID-19.

The chain links TRBV28 to TRBJ2-7; 13 positions agree with TRBD2. The germline gives CDR1 MDHEN, CDR2 SYDVKM. The CDR3 sequence is 13 residues long. V was clipped by 6 bases and J by 8 bases; unmatched bases: 4. The CDR3 sequence is CASSPGTSGKQYF. The CDR3 coding sequence is TGTGCCAGCAGCCCTGGGACTAGCGGGAAGCAGTACTTC.

This chain links TRBV28 with TRBJ1-2; D not certain. The CDR3 spans 11 residues. With 6 bases removed from V and 8 bases from J, the gap between germline ends came to 10 bases. Germline V lookup: CDR1 MDHEN, CDR2 SYDVKM. The CDR3 coding sequence is TGTGCCAGCAGGGAGGATCTGGGCTACACCTTC. Residues: CASREDLGYTF.

In this sample, this clone turned up once. The chain is built from TRBV6-2 or TRBV6-3 and TRBJ2-7, with 11 bases lining up with TRBD2. This CDR3 comprises 15 residues. J was trimmed by 1 base and V by 6 bases; bases with no gene match: 5. Per the germline V gene, CDR1 is MNHEY and CDR2 is SVGEGT. The CDR3 here is CASSLLAGGSYEQYF. The CDR3 DNA reads as TGTGCCAGCAGCCTTCTAGCGGGAGGATCCTACGAGCAGTACTTC.

This sequence joins TRBV2 and TRBJ2-1; weak D call: TRBD1 (6 bases). Trimming removed 6 bases at V and 0 bases at J, with 9 bases between. The CDR3 runs 14 residues. Looked up from germline, CDR1 is SNHLY and CDR2 is FYNNEI. CDR3: CASSEDSSYNEQFF. CDR3 in DNA: TGTGCCAGCAGCGAGGACAGCTCCTACAATGAGCAGTTCTTC.

The chain has TRBV6-1 and TRBJ2-5; D may be TRBD2 (5 bases). This CDR3 has 15 residues. Deletions cut 2 bases from V and 12 bases from J, with 22 bases between. Germline V gene sequence: CDR1 MNHNS, CDR2 SASEGT. The CDR3 is CASSERARVAGGEYF. The CDR3 nucleotides read TGTGCCAGCAGTGAAAGGGCCCGGGTCGCGGGTGGGGAGTACTTC.

The chain recombines TRBV18 with TRBJ2-3, with D tentatively TRBD1 (5 bases). This CDR3 has 13 amino acids. Trimming took off 5 bases at V and 7 bases at J, with 13 bases between the two ends. Germline CDR1 and CDR2: KGHSH and LQKENI. This chain's CDR3 is CASSRDRQYTQYF. CDR3 in DNA: TGTGCCAGCTCAAGGGATAGACAGTATACGCAGTATTTT.

The rearrangement links TRBV12-3 or TRBV12-4 to TRBJ1-2; D is unclear. Trimming took off 5 bases at V and 8 bases at J, with 15 bases between the two ends. This CDR3 has 13 amino acids. The CDR3 reads CASSAAALRGYTF. CDR3 bases: TGTGCCAGCAGTGCCGCCGCGCTCAGGGGCTACACCTTC.

The genes are TRBV6-5 and TRBJ1-6; D is unresolved. V was cut by 2 bases and J by 10 bases, with 12 bases left in between. This CDR3 has 14 residues. The germline V gene encodes CDR1 MNHEY and CDR2 SVGAGI. Here the CDR3 DNA reads TGTGCCAGCAGTTACCTCCCCACGACATCACCCCTCCACTTT. Its protein product is CASSYLPTTSPLHF.

The chain combines TRBV5-1 with TRBJ2-7, with 12 positions matching TRBD1. From germline, CDR1 is SGHRS and CDR2 YFSETQ. The V gene end was trimmed by 5 bases and the J gene end by 5 bases; junction bases not matched to a gene: 5. The CDR3 runs to 14 residues. The CDR3 sequence is CASRDGTGGDEQYF. CDR3 in DNA: TGCGCCAGCAGAGATGGGACAGGGGGCGACGAGCAGTACTTC.

This clone is a singleton in its sample. The rearrangement links TRBV28 to TRBJ2-2; TRBD1 might be the D (5 bases). The CDR3 is made up of 15 amino acids. CDR1 MDHEN and CDR2 SYDVKM come from the germline V gene. V lost 5 bases and J 0 bases, leaving 10 bases between the germline ends. As DNA, the CDR3 is TGTGCCAGCAGTCCCCGACAGTCGAACACCGGGGAGCTGTTTTTT. Translating gives CASSPRQSNTGELFF.

The J gene is TRBJ2-6, the V gene TRBV4-3, with TRBD1 matching over 7 bases. This CDR3 has 18 amino acids. Germline V gene lookup returns CDR1 LGHNA and CDR2 YSLEER. J was trimmed by 0 bases and V by 0 bases; bases with no gene match: 5. The CDR3 loop reads CASSQDWDSASGANVLTF. In DNA form, the CDR3 reads TGCGCCAGCAGCCAAGATTGGGACAGTGCCTCTGGGGCCAACGTCCTGACTTTC.

V gene TRBV18 combines with J gene TRBJ2-1; D may be TRBD2 (6 bases). The CDR3 loop spans 16 amino acids. Trimming cost V 6 bases and J 9 bases, with 24 bases left between them. CDR1 is KGHSH and CDR2 is LQKENI in the germline V gene. The CDR3 reads CASSSTSSGVFGEQFF. Here the CDR3 DNA reads TGTGCCAGCTCCTCCACGAGTTCGGGAGTTTTCGGTGAGCAGTTCTTC.

This chain links TRBV28 with TRBJ1-6, with D perhaps TRBD1 (6 bases). Germline-derived CDR1 and CDR2 are MDHEN and SYDVKM. Trimming removed 7 bases from V and 6 bases from J, with 10 bases in between. CDR3 length: 13 amino acids. The CDR3 region has the DNA TGTGCCAGCAACAGGGTTCTTAATTCACCCCTCCACTTT. Translation: CASNRVLNSPLHF.

The genes are TRBV5-1 and TRBJ2-5, with 10 nucleotides matching TRBD2. Per the germline V gene, CDR1 is SGHRS and CDR2 is YFSETQ. V shed 4 bases, J shed 5 bases, and the junction held 8 bases outside the gene matches. There are 15 residues in the CDR3. CDR3: CASSAPAGGGETQYF. CDR3 coding DNA: TGCGCCAGCAGCGCGCCAGCGGGAGGGGGTGAGACCCAGTACTTC.

This clone was counted between two and nine times. V usage is TRBV5-6 and J usage is TRBJ1-5; 7 positions match TRBD1. The length of the CDR3 is 14 residues. The J segment lost 4 bases and the V segment lost 4 bases, leaving 5 bases of the junction unmatched. Germline V gene data show CDR1 as SGHDT and CDR2 as YYEEEE. CDR3 DNA sequence: TGTGCCAGCAGCCTGGGACAGAATAATCAGCCCCAGCATTTT. It translates to CASSLGQNNQPQHF.

The chain joins TRBV11-2 to TRBJ2-7, with 7 bases aligning to TRBD2. The germline gives CDR1 SGHAT, CDR2 FQNNGV. The trim removed 3 bases at V and 3 bases at J, leaving 5 bases unmatched. The CDR3 is made up of 14 amino acids. The CDR3 loop is CASSFITSVYEQYF. As DNA, the CDR3 is TGTGCCAGCAGCTTCATAACTAGCGTCTACGAGCAGTACTTC.